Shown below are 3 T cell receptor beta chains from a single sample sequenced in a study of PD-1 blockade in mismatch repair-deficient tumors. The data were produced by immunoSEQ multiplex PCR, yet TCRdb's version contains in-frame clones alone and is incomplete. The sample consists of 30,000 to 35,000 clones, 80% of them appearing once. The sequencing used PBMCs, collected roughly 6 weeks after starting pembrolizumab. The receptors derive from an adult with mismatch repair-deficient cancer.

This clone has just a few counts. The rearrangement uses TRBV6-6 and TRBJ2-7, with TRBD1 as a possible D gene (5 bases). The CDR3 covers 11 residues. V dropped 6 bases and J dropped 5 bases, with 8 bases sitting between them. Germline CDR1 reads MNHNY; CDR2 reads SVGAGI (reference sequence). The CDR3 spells CASRGVDEQYF. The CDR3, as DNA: TGTGCCAGCAGAGGGGTTGACGAGCAGTACTTC.

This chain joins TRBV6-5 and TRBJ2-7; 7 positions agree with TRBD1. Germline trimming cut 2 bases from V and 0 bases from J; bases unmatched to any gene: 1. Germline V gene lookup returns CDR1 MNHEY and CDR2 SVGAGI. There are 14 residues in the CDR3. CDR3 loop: CASSYGTDSYEQYF. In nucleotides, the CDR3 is TGTGCCAGCAGTTACGGGACAGACTCCTACGAGCAGTACTTC.

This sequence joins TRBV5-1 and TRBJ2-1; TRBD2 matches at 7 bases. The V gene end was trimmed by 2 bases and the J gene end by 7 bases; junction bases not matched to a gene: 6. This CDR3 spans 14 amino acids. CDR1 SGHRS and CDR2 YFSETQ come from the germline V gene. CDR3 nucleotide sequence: TGCGCCAGCAGCTTTGGCTATAGCGGGAATGAGCAGTTCTTC. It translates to CASSFGYSGNEQFF. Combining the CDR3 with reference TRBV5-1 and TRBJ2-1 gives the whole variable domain KAGVTQTPRYLIKTRGQQVTLSCSPISGHRSVSWYQQTPGQGLQFLFEYFSETQRNKGNFPGRFSGRQFSNSRSEMNVSTLELGDSALYLCASSFGYSGNEQFFGPGTRLTVL.